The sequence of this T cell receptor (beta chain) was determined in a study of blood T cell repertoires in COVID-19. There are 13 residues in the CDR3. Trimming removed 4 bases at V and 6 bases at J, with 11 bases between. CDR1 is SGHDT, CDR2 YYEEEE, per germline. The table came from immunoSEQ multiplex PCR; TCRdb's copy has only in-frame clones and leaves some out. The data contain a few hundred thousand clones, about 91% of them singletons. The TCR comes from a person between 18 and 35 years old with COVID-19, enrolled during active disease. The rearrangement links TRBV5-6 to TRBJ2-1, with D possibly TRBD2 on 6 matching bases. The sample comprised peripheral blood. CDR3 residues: CASSEGLPNEQFF. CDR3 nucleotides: TGTGCCAGCAGCGAGGGACTGCCCAATGAGCAGTTCTTC.